One and the same sample provided the 4 T cell receptor beta chains below, sequenced in a study of cytomegalovirus exposure and HLA in healthy donors. Use of 60 Vbeta and 13 Jbeta primers characterized the PCR. TCRdb's copy holds only in-frame clones and misses some; the assay was immunoSEQ multiplex PCR. The data contain roughly 100,000 clones, approximately 68% of them seen just once; the ten biggest clones take up 5.5% to 6.5%. Specimen: PBMCs. The receptors here all came from a boy younger than 18 in good health and CMV-seropositive.

The chain links TRBV6-1 to TRBJ1-5; D remains ambiguous. CDR3 length: 13 amino acids. Trimming pared 2 bases from V and 4 bases from J, leaving 6 bases between. Germline V CDR1 and CDR2: MNHNS, SASEGT. The CDR3 nucleotides are TGTGCCAGCAGTGAAACGGGGAATCAGCCCCAGCATTTT. This gives the protein CASSETGNQPQHF.

This chain links TRBV5-1 with TRBJ1-2, with 10 bases fitting TRBD1. Germline CDR1 SGHRS, CDR2 YFSETQ. The CDR3 is 14 residues long. After removal of 5 bases from V and 8 bases from J, the junction contained 9 bases not matched to a gene. In nucleotides, the CDR3 is TGCGCCAGCAGGACCTCCGGGACAGGGGACGGCTACACCTTC. Translating it yields CASRTSGTGDGYTF.

This sequence joins TRBV19 and TRBJ1-6, with 8 nucleotides matching TRBD1. The V gene's germline CDR1 is LNHDA and CDR2 SQIVND (reference sequence). V lost 3 bases to trimming and J lost 10 bases; unmatched junction nucleotides: 11. The CDR3 loop spans 16 amino acids. The CDR3 nucleotides are TGTGCCAGTAGTATCTCCCAGGGGGCCGGTGGATCACCCCTCCACTTT. Protein sequence: CASSISQGAGGSPLHF.

This sequence joins TRBV7-9 and TRBJ2-6, with a weak D call TRBD1 (5 bases). V lost 4 bases, J lost 4 bases, and 14 bases lay in between. The CDR3 has 16 residues. CDR1 and CDR2 (germline): SEHNR, FQNEAQ (reference sequence). CDR3 residues: CASSSNQGSGANVLTF. CDR3 DNA sequence: TGTGCCAGCAGCTCAAACCAGGGTTCCGGGGCCAACGTCCTGACTTTC.